The clone carrying this TCR beta chain was found many times. Its antigen is undetermined. Template switching, a step in the protocol, added a universal primer site, and cDNA carried unique molecular identifiers. TCRdb reprocessed the 5' RACE reads via MiXCR and lists one record per CDR3 protein. Here the sample spans 210,000 or so distinct CDR3 sequences, more than 6.5% being singletons. This sample was taken from a study of identical twins. Study-wide results and limits: Compared with unrelated sharing, twin-shared out-of-frame alpha sequences had more low-probability sequences.

These data were also reused for a study on yellow fever vaccine responses in identical twins. That work states: In identical twins, vaccine T cell responses appeared partly shared and partly individual.

This clonotype originated in a woman in her late teens or twenties in good health. Sequenced material: memory (CD45RO+) T cells sorted from blood.

The CDR3 reads CASSKPGQVSTDTQYF. CDR3 DNA sequence: TGTGCCAGCAGCAAACCGGGACAGGTTAGCACAGATACGCAGTATTTT. The chain has TRBV21-1 and TRBJ2-3; the D call in the table, TRBD1, was not verified against the DNA. TRBV21-1 is reported as a pseudogene. This CDR3 region has 16 residues.